These 20 T cell receptor beta chains were sequenced from one sample in a study of blood T cell repertoires in COVID-19 (dated by TCRdb to between 2020 and 2021). Library preparation used the immunoSEQ multiplex PCR assay. This immuneACCESS table, as held by TCRdb, lists in-frame sequences with V and J called but not all clones. Of the missing ones, under half trace to an unresolved V gene in checked studies; the others have no known cause. The sample includes 200,000 to 250,000 clones, with just over 85% observed a single time. The ten most abundant clones make up almost 4.5% of the sample. Sequencing used peripheral blood. These receptors all stem from a man aged 50-60 years with acute or convalescent COVID-19.

This chain joins TRBV5-1 and TRBJ1-2; TRBD1 aligns across 9 bases. This CDR3 contains 14 residues. The ends lost 4 bases at V and 8 bases at J; junction bases unmatched: 9. Germline CDR1 reads SGHRS; CDR2 reads YFSETQ. DNA of the CDR3: TGCGCCAGCAGCCCCGGAGGACAGGGGATGGGCTACACCTTC. Translated: CASSPGGQGMGYTF. The whole variable domain, remainder taken from reference TRBV5-1 and TRBJ1-2, is KAGVTQTPRYLIKTRGQQVTLSCSPISGHRSVSWYQQTPGQGLQFLFEYFSETQRNKGNFPGRFSGRQFSNSRSEMNVSTLELGDSALYLCASSPGGQGMGYTFGSGTRLTVV.

The rearrangement links TRBV5-6 to TRBJ2-2; 8 bases map to TRBD1. The J segment lost 7 bases and the V segment lost 9 bases, leaving 14 bases of the junction unmatched. The germline CDR1 and CDR2 sequences are SGHDT and YYEEEE. The CDR3 contains 15 residues. CDR3 loop: CATTGPRDRFGELFF. Here the CDR3 DNA reads TGTGCCACCACCGGACCCCGGGACAGGTTCGGGGAGCTGTTTTTT. The full variable domain, in which reference TRBV5-6 and TRBJ2-2 provide the parts outside the CDR3, is DAGVTQSPTHLIKTRGQQVTLRCSPKSGHDTVSWYQQALGQGPQFIFQYYEEEERQRGNFPDRFSGHQFPNYSSELNVNALLLGDSALYLCATTGPRDRFGELFFGEGSRLTVL.

The chain recombines TRBV9 with TRBJ1-4; a weak D match, TRBD1 (5 bases). CDR1 and CDR2 (germline): SGDLS, YYNGEE. V was cut by 2 bases and J by 0 bases, with 5 bases left in between. This CDR3 contains 14 residues. The CDR3 loop is CASSVTATNEKLFF. CDR3 nucleotides: TGTGCCAGCAGCGTGACAGCAACTAATGAAAAACTGTTTTTT.

The chain is built from TRBV7-3 and TRBJ1-2; D is perhaps TRBD1 (6 bases). This CDR3 has 16 amino acids. Trimming shortened V by 4 bases and J by 2 bases, and 17 bases separated the two germline ends. Germline V gene sequence: CDR1 SGHTA, CDR2 FQGTGA. DNA for the CDR3: TGTGCCAGCAGCTCCCGACAACCACAGGGCAACTATGGCTACACCTTC. It is translated as CASSSRQPQGNYGYTF.

The genes are TRBV6-1 and TRBJ1-2; D unclear. Trimming pared 1 base from V and 2 bases from J, leaving 8 bases between. The CDR3 spans 14 residues. Germline CDR1 and CDR2: MNHNS and SASEGT. DNA of the CDR3: TGTGCCAGCAGTGAAGGGGGAGGGAACTATGGCTACACCTTC. This codes for CASSEGGGNYGYTF.

The chain combines TRBV9 with TRBJ2-1, with 9 bases identical to TRBD2. This CDR3 is built from 15 residues. Germline CDR1 reads SGDLS; CDR2 reads YYNGEE. V trimming: 3 bases; J trimming: 4 bases; junction bases outside the gene matches: 5. In nucleotides, the CDR3 is TGTGCCAGCAGCGGACAAGCGGGGGGTTACAATGAGCAGTTCTTC. This codes for CASSGQAGGYNEQFF. The whole variable domain, filled in from reference TRBV9 and TRBJ2-1, reads DSGVTQTPKHLITATGQRVTLRCSPRSGDLSVYWYQQSLDQGLQFLIQYYNGEERAKGNILERFSAQQFPDLHSELNLSSLELGDSALYFCASSGQAGGYNEQFFGPGTRLTVL.

The chain employs TRBV18 and TRBJ2-7; D may be TRBD1 (5 bases). Trimming removed 3 bases at V and 1 base at J, with 7 bases between. Per germline, CDR1 KGHSH and CDR2 LQKENI. The CDR3 runs to 13 residues. CDR3 bases: TGTGCCAGCTCACCCCCAGGGTCCTACGAGCAGTACTTC. Residues: CASSPPGSYEQYF.

Comments on this clone: An end of the junction does not agree with germline; a read error may underlie this. The rearrangement joins TRBV2 to TRBJ2-3; the match to TRBD1 covers 8 bases. Germline V CDR1 and CDR2: SNHLY, FYNNEI. The CDR3 consists of 16 residues. The DNA for the CDR3 is TGTGCCAGCAGAGAAGACAGGGGCCATAAGGGGGATACGCAGTATTTT. Translation gives CASREDRGHKGDTQYF. Filled out from reference TRBV2 and TRBJ2-3, the complete variable domain reads EPEVTQTPSHQVTQMGQEVILRCVPISNHLYFYWYRQILGQKVEFLVSFYNNEISEKSEIFDDQFSVERPDGSNFTLKIRSTKLEDSAMYFCASREDRGHKGDTQYFGPGTRLTVL.

The V and J genes are TRBV4-1 and TRBJ2-7; D is ambiguous. The CDR3 contains 14 residues. The germline V gene encodes CDR1 MGHRA and CDR2 YSYEKL. V lost 0 bases to trimming and J lost 2 bases, with 8 bases between them. This CDR3 reads CASSQDHRAYEQYF. The CDR3 region has the DNA TGCGCCAGCAGCCAAGATCACAGAGCCTACGAGCAGTACTTC.

The rearrangement joins TRBV7-6 to TRBJ1-5; D not certain. Trimming stripped 5 bases from V and 10 bases from J, with 9 bases between. CDR1 is SGHVS and CDR2 is FNYEAQ in the germline V gene. The CDR3 has 11 amino acids. The CDR3 sequence: CASSLLDPQHF. The CDR3 nucleotides are TGTGCCAGCAGCCTACTAGACCCCCAGCATTTT.

The rearrangement links TRBV7-9 to TRBJ2-1, with 9 bases that match TRBD2. J lost 1 base, V lost 2 bases, and 3 bases had no gene match. Germline loops: CDR1 SEHNR, CDR2 FQNEAQ (reference sequence). The CDR3 totals 16 residues. The CDR3 sequence is CASSLRGGASYNEQFF. CDR3 coding DNA: TGTGCCAGCAGCTTACGCGGGGGGGCTTCCTACAATGAGCAGTTCTTC.

The genes are TRBV2 and TRBJ1-5; 8 bases align to TRBD1. The CDR3 length is 14 residues. Trimming cost V 4 bases and J 7 bases; bases outside gene matches: 6. From germline, CDR1 is SNHLY and CDR2 FYNNEI. DNA for the CDR3: TGTGCCAGCAGTGGGACAGGGTCTCAGCAGCCCCAGCATTTT. This encodes CASSGTGSQQPQHF.

CDR3 amino acids: CAWSQTSGGPQGTQYF. As DNA, the CDR3 is TGTGCCTGGAGTCAAACTAGCGGGGGGCCCCAGGGTACGCAGTATTTT. The V gene is TRBV30, the J gene TRBJ2-3, with 12 positions matching TRBD2. The CDR3 runs to 16 residues. V gave up 2 bases and J gave up 8 bases; unmatched junction bases: 11. Germline V gene sequence: CDR1 GTSNPN, CDR2 SVGIG (reference sequence).

The V call is TRBV7-2, the J call TRBJ1-5; D is uncertain. Between the trimmed V and J ends, which lost 1 base and 8 bases, there was a span of 9 bases. The CDR3 consists of 13 residues. The germline gives CDR1 SGHTA, CDR2 FQGNSA. DNA of the CDR3: TGTGCCAGCAGCTTAGATCCCGTAAAGCCCCAGCATTTT. Its translation is CASSLDPVKPQHF.

The rearrangement uses TRBV5-1 and TRBJ2-2, with a tentative D call TRBD2 (6 bases). Germline V gives CDR1 SGHRS, CDR2 YFSETQ. The V and J ends lost 3 bases and 4 bases respectively, with 13 bases between them. The CDR3 is 15 amino acids. This CDR3 reads CASSWRGEATGELFF. As DNA, the CDR3 is TGCGCCAGCAGCTGGAGAGGGGAGGCCACCGGGGAGCTGTTTTTT.

V is TRBV19 and J is TRBJ1-6, with D tentatively TRBD1 (5 bases). This CDR3 contains 18 residues. CDR1 is LNHDA, CDR2 SQIVND, per germline (reference sequence). V lost 3 bases and J lost 0, with 15 bases in between. This CDR3 reads CASSMSRVGSSYNSPLHF. As DNA, the CDR3 is TGTGCCAGTAGTATGAGCAGGGTCGGGAGCTCCTATAATTCACCCCTCCACTTT.

The chain couples TRBV6-5 to TRBJ1-1; unclear D gene. The CDR3 contains 12 residues. The V and J ends lost 6 bases and 1 base respectively, with 6 bases between them. Germline V lookup: CDR1 MNHEY, CDR2 SVGAGI. The CDR3 bases are TGTGCCAGCAGGCTAGGGAACACTGAAGCTTTCTTT. Protein sequence: CASRLGNTEAFF.

In this sample, this clone turned up once. V is TRBV25-1 and J is TRBJ1-1, with 9 positions matching TRBD1. Germline V CDR1 and CDR2: MGHDK, SYGVNS. Trimming removed 8 bases from V and 2 bases from J; junction bases left unmatched: 12. CDR3 length: 16 residues. CDR3 loop: CASRPDRGLSNTEAFF. In DNA form, the CDR3 reads TGTGCCAGCCGGCCGGACAGGGGCTTATCTAACACTGAAGCTTTCTTT.

The chain recombines TRBV5-6 with TRBJ1-5, with a tentative D call TRBD1 (5 bases). Trimming stripped 0 bases from V and 4 bases from J, with 11 bases between. CDR1 is SGHDT and CDR2 is YYEEEE in the germline V gene. This CDR3 has 15 amino acids. The CDR3 nucleotides are TGTGCCAGCAGCTTGGTGTCAGGGCGGAATCAGCCCCAGCATTTT. Protein: CASSLVSGRNQPQHF.

This clone is deemed medium-sized. The chain has TRBV4-2 and TRBJ2-7; 10 bases map to TRBD1. V shed 0 bases and J 4 bases; nucleotides not matched to a gene: 3. This CDR3 spans 15 amino acids. The V gene's germline CDR1 is LGHNA and CDR2 YNFKEQ. This CDR3 is CASSQEGTGAYEQYF. Here the CDR3 DNA reads TGTGCCAGCAGCCAAGAAGGGACAGGGGCATACGAGCAGTACTTC.